The clone carrying this T cell receptor (beta chain) was seen more than once but under ten times. Antigen specificity is unknown. This specimen comes from a study of T-cell reconstitution after alpha-beta-depleted transplantation in children. CDR1 and CDR2 (germline): KGHSH, LQKENI. Trimming removed 0 bases at V and 0 bases at J, with 8 bases between. This CDR3 is 15 amino acids long. The study, taken as a whole, reports: Certain patients had high TCRbeta diversity at day 60, and it came from recipient T cells and thymic progenitors that survived. Reportedly, roughly two months post-transplant, alpha-beta T cells arose from several hundred expanded graft clones.

Unique molecular identifiers were used to barcode this TCRbeta library. TCRdb reprocessed the PCR reads with MiXCR, giving one entry per CDR3 protein. The sample contains some 600,000 distinct CDR3 sequences, about an eighth of which appear only once. This receptor was obtained from a male patient younger than 18 who had a stem cell transplant for acute myeloid leukemia, so the T cells may come from the graft donor. The sample was PBMCs, mostly from graft donor cells, taken 360 days after TCRalphabeta/CD19-depleted stem cell transplant. The V gene is TRBV18, the J gene TRBJ1-1; D is possibly TRBD1 (6 bases). CDR3 DNA: TGTGCCAGCTCACCACCGGGGACAATGAACACTGAAGCTTTCTTT. Translated, it gives CASSPPGTMNTEAFF.